The sequence of this TCR beta chain was determined in a study of cytotoxic CD8 clonotypes in ibrutinib-treated CLL. Trimming left V 2 bases short and J 5 bases short, with 6 bases between. The CDR3 spans 13 residues. Germline CDR1 reads SGHTA; CDR2 reads FQGNSA. Sequenced by immunoSEQ multiplex PCR; TCRdb stores in-frame clones only, minus some. The table shows nearly 300,000 clones, with around 76% occurring only once. Specimen: PBMCs, collected at disease progression, from a patient treated with ibrutinib. The TCR originated in a human donor with chronic lymphocytic leukemia. J is TRBJ2-2 and V is TRBV7-2; D gene unclear. This chain's CDR3 is CASSLLVTGELFF. The DNA of the CDR3 is TGTGCCAGCAGCTTACTGGTAACCGGGGAGCTGTTTTTT. Full variable domain (missing parts from reference TRBV7-2 and TRBJ2-2): GAGVSQSPSNKVTEKGKDVELRCDPISGHTALYWYRQSLGQGLEFLIYFQGNSAPDKSGLPSDRFSAERTGGSVSTLTIQRTQQEDSAVYLCASSLLVTGELFFGEGSRLTVL.